These T cell receptor beta chains were read from a single sample in a study of blood T cell dynamics during melanoma immunotherapy. Some clones are missing from TCRdb's copy, which holds only in-frame ones; the method was immunoSEQ multiplex PCR. The profile shows some 9,900 clones, about 85% of them singletons. The specimen comprised blood, sampled from a patient treated with checkpoint blockade. These TCRs come from a human donor with melanoma. The CDR3 runs from the conserved cysteine through the conserved F or W. The D gene is left open where the match is weak. Some rows have no size entry. The others give once, few or many, or a class for an expanded clone.

j_gene | len | abundance | v_gene | d_gene | CDR3aa | CDR3nt
TRBJ2-2 | 13 | once | TRBV19 | - | CASSIDGTGELFF | TGTGCCAGTAGTATAGACGGAACCGGGGAGCTGTTTTTT
TRBJ2-3 | 14 | - | TRBV5-1 | - | CASSLIGGTDTQYF | TGCGCCAGCAGCTTGATTGGAGGGACAGATACGCAGTATTTT
TRBJ1-2 | 14 | - | TRBV10-3 | - | CAINAGTSNYGYTF | TGTGCCATCAATGCAGGAACTTCTAACTATGGCTACACCTTC
TRBJ1-6 | 15 | - | TRBV6-1 | TRBD1 | CASITDRGNNSPLHF | TGTGCCAGCATTACGGACAGGGGAAATAATTCACCCCTCCACTTT
TRBJ2-6 | 14 | - | TRBV18 | - | CASSPVLRRSVLTF | TGTGCCAGCTCACCAGTACTACGACGAAGCGTCCTGACTTTC
TRBJ2-2 | 15 | - | TRBV2 | TRBD2 | CASQGLAANTGELFF | TGTGCCAGCCAGGGACTAGCGGCGAACACCGGGGAGCTGTTTTTT
TRBJ1-1 | 13 | - | TRBV5-1 | TRBD1 | CASSLGDSTVSFF | TGCGCCAGCAGCTTGGGGGACAGTACGGTGTCTTTCTTT
TRBJ1-5 | 15 | - | TRBV5-1 | - | CASSVDGISNQPQHF | TGCGCCAGCAGCGTAGACGGAATTAGCAATCAGCCCCAGCATTTT
TRBJ2-1 | 11 | - | TRBV5-5 | - | CASSSRNEQFF | TGTGCCAGCAGCTCCCGAAATGAGCAGTTCTTC
TRBJ1-5 | 15 | - | TRBV30 | - | CAWSTRVTGNQPQHF | TGTGCCTGGAGTACCAGGGTTACGGGCAATCAGCCCCAGCATTTT
TRBJ1-5 | 15 | - | TRBV27 | - | CASTTTVYSNQPQHF | TGTGCCAGCACTACAACGGTATATAGCAATCAGCCCCAGCATTTT
TRBJ1-4 | 19 | - | TRBV15 | - | CATSRDSGGGGTTNEKLFF | TGTGCCACCAGCAGAGATTCGGGCGGGGGAGGAACAACTAATGAAAAACTGTTTTTT
TRBJ2-6 | 17 | once | TRBV9 | - | CASSVDPGSSGANVLTF | TGTGCCAGCAGCGTAGATCCGGGGAGCTCTGGGGCCAACGTCCTGACTTTC
TRBJ2-7 | 16 | - | TRBV27 | TRBD2 | CASSSAGTRSSYEQYF | TGTGCCAGCAGTTCAGCCGGGACTAGGAGCTCCTACGAGCAGTACTTC
TRBJ1-3 | 15 | - | TRBV5-4 | - | CASSLRGRSGNTIYF | TGTGCCAGCAGCCTACGGGGGCGCTCTGGAAACACCATATATTTT
TRBJ2-1 | 15 | - | TRBV7-3 | - | CASSLSLYGANEQFF | TGTGCCAGCAGCTTAAGCCTTTATGGGGCGAATGAGCAGTTCTTC
TRBJ2-2 | 17 | - | TRBV4-2 | TRBD2 | CASSQDRASGRAGELFF | TGTGCCAGCAGCCAAGATCGGGCTAGCGGGAGGGCGGGGGAGCTGTTTTTT
TRBJ2-5 | 11 | few | TRBV2 | - | CASRTGETQYF | TGTGCCAGCAGAACCGGGGAGACCCAGTACTTC
TRBJ2-1 | 16 | - | TRBV6-5 | TRBD2 | CASSLWAGDSYNEQFF | TGTGCCAGCAGTTTGTGGGCGGGAGACTCCTACAATGAGCAGTTCTTC
TRBJ1-1 | 15 | - | TRBV13 | TRBD1 | CASSSPRDRGTEAFF | TGTGCCAGCAGCTCGCCCCGGGACAGGGGCACTGAAGCTTTCTTT
TRBJ1-1 | 13 | - | TRBV7-6 | - | CASSLQLNTEAFF | TGTGCCAGCAGCTTACAGCTGAACACTGAAGCTTTCTTT
TRBJ2-2 | 17 | hyperexpanded | TRBV9 | TRBD2 | CASSVQRDKGNTGELFF | TGTGCCAGCAGCGTACAGCGGGATAAGGGAAACACCGGGGAGCTGTTTTTT
TRBJ1-1 | 12 | - | TRBV29-1 | - | CSVDRINTEAFF | TGCAGCGTTGACAGGATAAACACTGAAGCTTTCTTT
TRBJ2-5 | 14 | once | TRBV5-1 | TRBD2 | CASSLTSGAKTQYF | TGCGCCAGCAGCCTGACTAGCGGGGCGAAGACCCAGTACTTC
TRBJ1-5 | 12 | - | TRBV28 | - | CASSLEGRTQHF | TGTGCCAGCAGTTTGGAGGGGAGGACCCAGCATTTT
TRBJ1-5 | 15 | once | TRBV19 | - | CASSIVGQGAGPQHF | TGTGCCAGTAGTATAGTTGGCCAGGGCGCTGGGCCCCAGCATTTT
TRBJ2-5 | 13 | - | TRBV5-4 | - | CASSLEGAGTQYF | TGTGCCAGCAGCTTGGAGGGCGCCGGGACCCAGTACTTC
TRBJ1-1 | 15 | - | TRBV7-6 | - | CASSSRGDGNTEAFF | TGTGCCAGCAGCTCCCGGGGGGACGGAAACACTGAAGCTTTCTTT